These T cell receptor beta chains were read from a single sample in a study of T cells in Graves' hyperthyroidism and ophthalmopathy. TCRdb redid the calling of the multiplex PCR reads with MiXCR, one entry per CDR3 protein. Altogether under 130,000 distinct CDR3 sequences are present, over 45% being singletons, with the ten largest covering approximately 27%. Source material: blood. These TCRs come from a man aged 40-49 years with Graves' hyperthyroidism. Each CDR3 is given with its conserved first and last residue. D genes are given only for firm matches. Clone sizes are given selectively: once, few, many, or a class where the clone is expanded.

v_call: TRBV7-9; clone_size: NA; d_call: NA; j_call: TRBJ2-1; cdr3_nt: TGTGCCAGCAGCTTAGGGGATAGCGTCGATGAGCAGTTCTTC; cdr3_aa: CASSLGDSVDEQFF
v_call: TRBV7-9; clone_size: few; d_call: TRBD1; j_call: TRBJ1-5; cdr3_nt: TGTGCCAGCAGCCAGCGGATTGGACAGGGCATTCAGCCCCAGCATTTT; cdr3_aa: CASSQRIGQGIQPQHF
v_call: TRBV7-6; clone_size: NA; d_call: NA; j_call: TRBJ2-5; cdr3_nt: TGTGCCAGCAGCCCACAATACGGAGAAGAGACCCAGTACTTC; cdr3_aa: CASSPQYGEETQYF
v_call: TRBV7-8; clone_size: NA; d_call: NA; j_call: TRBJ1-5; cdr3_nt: TGTGCCAGCACCCTCAGCGGGGGGGACCAGCCCCAGCATTTT; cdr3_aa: CASTLSGGDQPQHF
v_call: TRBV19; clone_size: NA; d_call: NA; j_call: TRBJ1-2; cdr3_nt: TGTGCTAGTAGTCCGAAAGGAAGCAGGAGCTATGGCAACACCTTC; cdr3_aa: CASSPKGSRSYGNTF
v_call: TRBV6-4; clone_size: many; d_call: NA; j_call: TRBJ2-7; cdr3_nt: TGTGCCAGCAGTGACGGTCAGGGCGAGCAGTACTTC; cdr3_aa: CASSDGQGEQYF
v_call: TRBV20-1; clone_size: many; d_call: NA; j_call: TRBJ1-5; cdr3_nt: TGCAGTGCGGAAAGAGGCAATCAGCCCCAGCATTTT; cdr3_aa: CSAERGNQPQHF
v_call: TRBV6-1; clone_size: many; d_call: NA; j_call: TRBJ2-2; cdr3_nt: TGTGCCAGCAGTGCCGAGCGGATGAACACCGGGGAGCTGTTTTTT; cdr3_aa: CASSAERMNTGELFF
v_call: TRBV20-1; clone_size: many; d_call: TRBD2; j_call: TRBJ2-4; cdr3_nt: TGCAGTGCTGGGGGCGGCTCCTTAGCGGGGAGATCTGACATTCAGTACTTC; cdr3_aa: CSAGGGSLAGRSDIQYF
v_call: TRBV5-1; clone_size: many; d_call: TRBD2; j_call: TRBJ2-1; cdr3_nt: TGCGCCAGCAGCGCGGGACTAGCGGAATACAATGAGCAGTTCTTC; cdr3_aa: CASSAGLAEYNEQFF
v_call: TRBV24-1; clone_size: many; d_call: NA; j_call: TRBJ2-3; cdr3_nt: TGTGCCACCAGTGACGCGGGACACTCCACAGATACGCAGTATTTT; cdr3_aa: CATSDAGHSTDTQYF
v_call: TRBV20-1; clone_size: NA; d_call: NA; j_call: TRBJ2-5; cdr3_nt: TGCAGTGCTAGGGGGGACCAAGAGACCCAGTACTTC; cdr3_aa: CSARGDQETQYF
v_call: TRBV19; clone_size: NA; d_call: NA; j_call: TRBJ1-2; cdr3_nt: TGTGCCTGGAGTGCCCCAGGGAAATACTATGGCTACACCTTC; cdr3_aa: CAWSAPGKYYGYTF
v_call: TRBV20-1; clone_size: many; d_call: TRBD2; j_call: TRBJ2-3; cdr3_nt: TGCAGTGCTATTGTTAGCGGGGGGGCCACAGATACGCAGTATTTT; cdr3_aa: CSAIVSGGATDTQYF
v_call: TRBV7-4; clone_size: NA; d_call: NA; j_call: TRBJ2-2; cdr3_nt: TGTGCCAGCAGCTTAGAAGTATCCGGTGAGCTGTTTTTT; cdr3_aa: CASSLEVSGELFF
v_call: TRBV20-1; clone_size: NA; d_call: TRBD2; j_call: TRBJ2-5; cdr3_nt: TGCAGTGCTAGGGGGGTTAGCGGGCGGCAGACCCAGTACTTC; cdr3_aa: CSARGVSGRQTQYF
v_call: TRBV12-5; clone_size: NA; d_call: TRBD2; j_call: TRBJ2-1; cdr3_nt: TGTGCTAGTGTCGGGGGACTAGGTACTTCCAGCTCCTACAATGAGCAGTTCTTC; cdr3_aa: CASVGGLGTSSSYNEQFF
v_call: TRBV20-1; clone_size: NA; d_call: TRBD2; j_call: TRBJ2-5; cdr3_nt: TGCAGTGCTAGAGATAGCACTAGCGGCCAAGAGACCCAGTACTTC; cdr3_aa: CSARDSTSGQETQYF
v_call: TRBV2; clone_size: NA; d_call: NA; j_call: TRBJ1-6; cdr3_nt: TGTGCCAGCAGGGGAGGAGATACGGATAATTCACCCCTCCACTTT; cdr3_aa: CASRGGDTDNSPLHF
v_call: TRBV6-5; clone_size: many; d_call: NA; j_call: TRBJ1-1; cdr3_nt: TGTGCCAGCAGTTATAATGTGCGGTCCACTGAAGCTTTCTTT; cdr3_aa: CASSYNVRSTEAFF
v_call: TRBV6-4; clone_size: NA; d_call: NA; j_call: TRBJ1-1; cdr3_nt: TGTGCCAGCTCACCCGGCGAGGGTTTGATAACTGAAGCTTTCTTT; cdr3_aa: CASSPGEGLITEAFF
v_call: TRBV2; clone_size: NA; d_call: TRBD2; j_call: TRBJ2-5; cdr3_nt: TGTGCCAGCAGGGGGGGGGTAGCCCAAGAGACCCAGTACTTC; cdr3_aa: CASRGGVAQETQYF
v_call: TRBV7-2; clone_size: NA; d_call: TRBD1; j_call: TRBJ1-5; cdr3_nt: TGTGCCAGCAGGCAGGGGGGCGCAAATCAGCCCCAGCATTTT; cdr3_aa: CASRQGGANQPQHF
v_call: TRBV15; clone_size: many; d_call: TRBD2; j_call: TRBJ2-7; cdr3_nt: TGTGCCACCAGCAGTCAAGAGCGGGGGCTTGAGCAGTACTTC; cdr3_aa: CATSSQERGLEQYF
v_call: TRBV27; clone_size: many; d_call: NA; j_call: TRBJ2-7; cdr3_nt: TGTGCCAGTGGGAACGAGCAGTACTTC; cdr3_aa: CASGNEQYF
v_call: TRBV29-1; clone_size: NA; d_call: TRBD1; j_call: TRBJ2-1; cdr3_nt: TGCAGCGTCCACACCGGGACAGGGGCCTACAATGAGCAGTCCTTT; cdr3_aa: CSVHTGTGAYNEQSF
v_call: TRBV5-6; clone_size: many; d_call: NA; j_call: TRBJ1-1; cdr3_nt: TGTGCCAGCAGCTTGGCCCGGGACTTTGAAGCTTTCTTT; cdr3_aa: CASSLARDFEAFF